The 26 T cell receptor beta chains below all came from one sample that was sequenced in a study of T cell repertoires in cytomegalovirus infection. In TCRdb, the reads were re-called with MiXCR into one record per CDR3 protein. Of some 150,000 distinct CDR3 sequences in the sample, about 6% were seen once. Source material: PBMCs. The receptors derive from a human donor in good health (CMV status not recorded). Some clones in this sample may be carry-over from other donors' samples.

This clonotype was counted at least ten times. J is TRBJ2-3 and V is TRBV7-2; D is unresolved. Germline lookup yields CDR1 SGHTA and CDR2 FQGNSA. The CDR3 totals 12 residues. V was cut by 3 bases and J by 4 bases, with 5 bases left in between. CDR3: CASSLRADTQYF. The CDR3 nucleotides read TGTGCCAGCAGCTTGCGAGCAGATACGCAGTATTTT. Looking up the rest from reference TRBV7-2 and TRBJ2-3 gives the full variable domain: GAGVSQSPSNKVTEKGKDVELRCDPISGHTALYWYRQSLGQGLEFLIYFQGNSAPDKSGLPSDRFSAERTGGSVSTLTIQRTQQEDSAVYLCASSLRADTQYFGPGTRLTVL.

This clonotype was found many times. The chain combines TRBV6-6 with TRBJ2-7, with D perhaps TRBD1 (5 bases). The CDR3 has 13 amino acids. The V gene's germline CDR1 is MNHNY and CDR2 SVGAGI (reference sequence). Trimming left V 7 bases short and J 5 bases short, with 15 bases between. CDR3 sequence: CASTGVVGHEQYF. CDR3 bases: TGTGCCAGCACTGGGGTTGTGGGGCACGAGCAGTACTTC.

This clonotype was seen many times. The chain is built from TRBV7-8 and TRBJ1-5; D may be TRBD1 (5 bases). The germline V gene has CDR1 SGHVS and CDR2 FQNEAQ. The CDR3 has 15 amino acids. With 2 bases removed from V and 4 bases from J, the gap between germline ends came to 12 bases. CDR3 DNA: TGTGCCAGCAGCTTATTAGGGGACCCAAATCAGCCCCAGCATTTT. Encoded protein: CASSLLGDPNQPQHF. The full variable domain, in which reference TRBV7-8 and TRBJ1-5 provide the parts outside the CDR3, is GAGVSQSPRYKVAKRGQDVALRCDPISGHVSLFWYQQALGQGPEFLTYFQNEAQLDKSGLPSDRFFAERPEGSVSTLKIQRTQQEDSAVYLCASSLLGDPNQPQHFGDGTRLSIL.

The sample holds many counts of this clonotype. The CDR3 sequence: CAISESQGTHEQYF. Here the CDR3 DNA reads TGTGCCATCAGTGAGTCCCAGGGAACCCACGAGCAGTACTTC. The chain combines TRBV10-3 with TRBJ2-7, with D possibly TRBD1 on 5 matching bases. The germline V gene has CDR1 ENHRY and CDR2 SYGVKD. Trimming removed 0 bases at V and 5 bases at J, with 11 bases between. The CDR3 consists of 14 residues.

V is TRBV19 and J is TRBJ1-5; D not certain. V lost 8 bases, J lost 5 bases, and 16 bases lay in between. The CDR3 has 14 amino acids. Germline loops: CDR1 LNHDA, CDR2 SQIVND (reference sequence). CDR3 sequence reads: CASAGGRRDQPQHF. The DNA for the CDR3 is TGTGCCAGTGCCGGAGGGCGACGTGATCAGCCCCAGCATTTT.

The V call is TRBV29-1, the J call TRBJ2-5, with D maybe TRBD1 (6 bases). The CDR3 contains 13 residues. CDR1 SQVTM and CDR2 ANQGSEA come from the germline V gene. The V end was cut by 6 bases, the J end by 2 bases, with 13 bases between. The CDR3 loop reads CSVAGTTQETQYF. CDR3 in DNA: TGCAGCGTCGCCGGGACAACGCAAGAGACCCAGTACTTC.

This clonotype was detected ten times or more. The chain joins TRBV7-2 to TRBJ2-3, with D tentatively TRBD2 (5 bases). This CDR3 region has 15 residues. V lost 5 bases and J lost 4, with 16 bases in between. Germline V CDR1 and CDR2: SGHTA, FQGNSA. The CDR3 nucleotides read TGTGCCAGCAGCAACTTAATGCGGGTATCAGATACGCAGTATTTT. Protein: CASSNLMRVSDTQYF.

This clonotype showed up many times. CDR3 residues: CASSLPWGGEQFF. CDR3 sequence (DNA): TGTGCCAGCAGCCTCCCCTGGGGGGGTGAGCAGTTCTTC. The chain links TRBV2 to TRBJ2-1, with 7 bases matching TRBD2. J was trimmed by 9 bases and V by 6 bases; bases with no gene match: 8. Germline CDR1 is SNHLY and CDR2 is FYNNEI. The CDR3 runs to 13 residues.

This clonotype was picked up many times. This sequence joins TRBV5-4 and TRBJ2-2; TRBD2 aligns across 9 bases. This CDR3 contains 17 residues. The V and J ends lost 1 base and 2 bases, in that order; junction bases with no gene match: 6. CDR1 SGHNT and CDR2 YYREEE come from the germline V gene (reference sequence). This CDR3 is CASSLPASGINTGELFF. The CDR3 coding sequence is TGTGCCAGCAGCTTGCCCGCTAGCGGGATTAACACCGGGGAGCTGTTTTTT.

This rearrangement joins TRBV7-3 to TRBJ2-3, with 7 nucleotides matching TRBD1. CDR3 length: 15 residues. V shed 5 bases, J shed 0 bases, and the junction held 5 bases outside the gene matches. CDR1 is SGHTA and CDR2 is FQGTGA in the germline V gene. The CDR3, as DNA: TGTGCCAGCAGCGCCGACAGGGATAGCACAGATACGCAGTATTTT. It codes for CASSADRDSTDTQYF.

This clonotype was detected ten times or more. The chain links TRBV7-9 to TRBJ2-1; the D gene could be TRBD1 or TRBD2 (5 bases each). Germline CDR1 is SEHNR and CDR2 is FQNEAQ (reference sequence). The CDR3 length is 13 residues. V was shortened by 7 bases and J by 8 bases, with 15 bases between the two germline ends. Here the CDR3 reads CASTGERGDEQFF. DNA of the CDR3: TGTGCCAGCACCGGAGAGAGGGGTGATGAGCAGTTCTTC.

This clonotype has a count of ten or more. This chain connects TRBV7-2 to TRBJ1-5; D remains ambiguous. This CDR3 contains 14 residues. The V end was cut by 1 base, the J end by 11 bases, with 15 bases between. Germline CDR1 and CDR2: SGHTA and FQGNSA. CDR3 protein: CASSLEAGSLAQHF. In nucleotides, the CDR3 is TGTGCCAGCAGCTTAGAGGCGGGCTCTCTAGCCCAGCATTTT.

In this sample, this clonotype turned up many times. The chain combines TRBV7-2 with TRBJ2-7; D ambiguous. This CDR3 region has 13 residues. The V gene's germline CDR1 is SGHTA and CDR2 FQGNSA. The V gene lost 2 bases and the J gene lost 6 bases, with 11 bases spanning the gap. CDR3 coding DNA: TGTGCCAGCAGCTTAAGTCTAGGCAGCGAGCAGTACTTC. Encoded protein: CASSLSLGSEQYF.

The chain couples TRBV3-1 to TRBJ1-1; D gene ambiguous. The CDR3 has 14 residues. In germline, CDR1 is LGHDT, CDR2 YNNKEL (reference sequence). Between the trimmed V and J ends, which lost 4 bases and 5 bases, there was a span of 14 bases. The CDR3 reads CASSPSQGITEAFF. CDR3 bases: TGTGCCAGCAGCCCCTCACAAGGAATTACTGAAGCTTTCTTT. The full variable domain, completed using reference TRBV3-1 and TRBJ1-1, is DTAVSQTPKYLVTQMGNDKSIKCEQNLGHDTMYWYKQDSKKFLKIMFSYNNKELIINETVPNRFSPKSPDKAHLNLHINSLELGDSAVYFCASSPSQGITEAFFGQGTRLTVV.

This clonotype was detected many times. The V and J genes are TRBV11-2 and TRBJ2-3, with no clear D. Germline V gene sequence: CDR1 SGHAT, CDR2 FQNNGV. Between the trimmed V and J ends, which lost 9 bases and 1 base, there was a span of 11 bases. CDR3 size: 13 residues. The CDR3 DNA reads TGTGCCAGTCTAGAAAGTGGCACAGATACGCAGTATTTT. Its translation: CASLESGTDTQYF. Together with reference TRBV11-2 and TRBJ2-3, the CDR3 gives the full variable domain: EAGVAQSPRYKIIEKRQSVAFWCNPISGHATLYWYQQILGQGPKLLIQFQNNGVVDDSQLPKDRFSAERLKGVDSTLKIQPAKLEDSAVYLCASLESGTDTQYFGPGTRLTVL.

The CDR3 nucleotides are TGTGCCAGCAGCTTAGCCAACACGCGGCAGGCGAACACTGAAGCTTTCTTT. Translating gives CASSLANTRQANTEAFF. V and J are TRBV7-9 and TRBJ1-1; unclear D gene. The V end lost 0 bases, the J end lost 1 base, and 15 bases lay between the germline ends. CDR1 is SEHNR, CDR2 FQNEAQ, per germline (reference sequence). This CDR3 is 17 amino acids long.

Ten or more counts support this clonotype. J is TRBJ1-5 and V is TRBV28; D call uncertain. V was trimmed by 6 bases and J by 10 bases, leaving 16 bases between them. Germline CDR1 is MDHEN and CDR2 is SYDVKM. This CDR3 is built from 13 residues. The CDR3, as DNA: TGTGCCAGCAGCCGAACCAGCCCCGGTCCCCAGCATTTT. This sequence encodes CASSRTSPGPQHF.

This clonotype was counted at least ten times. V usage is TRBV7-9 and J usage is TRBJ1-1, with no clear D. CDR3 length: 13 amino acids. Per germline, CDR1 SEHNR and CDR2 FQNEAQ (reference sequence). V lost 3 bases, J lost 5 bases, and 10 bases lay in between. CDR3 residues: CASSFTMLTEAFF. In nucleotides, the CDR3 is TGTGCCAGCAGCTTCACGATGTTAACTGAAGCTTTCTTT.

This clonotype has a handful of counts. CDR3 loop: CASSLILRAAAMNTEAFF. Written as DNA, the CDR3 is TGCGCCAGCAGCTTGATTCTCAGGGCAGCAGCGATGAACACTGAAGCTTTCTTT. The rearrangement joins TRBV5-1 to TRBJ1-1; weak D call: TRBD1 (5 bases). With 1 base removed from V and 0 bases from J, the gap between germline ends came to 19 bases. This CDR3 comprises 18 residues. CDR1 and CDR2 from the germline V gene are SGHRS and YFSETQ.

This clonotype was counted at least ten times. The V call is TRBV7-2, the J call TRBJ1-5; 11 bases map to TRBD1. Germline CDR1 SGHTA, CDR2 FQGNSA. V was pared by 1 base and J by 9 bases, with 5 bases of the junction left unmatched. The CDR3 consists of 15 residues. CDR3: CASSLGGTGGRPQHF. Here the CDR3 DNA reads TGTGCCAGCAGCTTAGGAGGGACAGGGGGGAGGCCCCAGCATTTT.

This clonotype was counted many times. The CDR3 coding sequence is TGCGCCAGCAGCCAAGGGGCAGGGGACTTCGGTTCACCCCTCCACTTT. Residues: CASSQGAGDFGSPLHF. This chain connects TRBV4-1 to TRBJ1-6, with D maybe TRBD1 (6 bases). This CDR3 is built from 16 residues. Trimming took off 1 base at V and 9 bases at J, with 16 bases between the two ends. Per the germline V gene, CDR1 is MGHRA and CDR2 is YSYEKL.

This clonotype was recorded many times. The gene calls are TRBV5-1 and TRBJ2-3, with a possible D match to TRBD2 (7 bases). V lost 2 bases and J lost 3, with 19 bases in between. This CDR3 is built from 17 residues. Germline CDR1 SGHRS, CDR2 YFSETQ. The CDR3 spells CASSFRGGRGATDTQYF. CDR3 in DNA: TGCGCCAGCAGCTTTAGGGGGGGAAGGGGTGCGACAGATACGCAGTATTTT.

The chain employs TRBV19 and TRBJ1-5; TRBD1 matches 8 bases. Germline CDR1 LNHDA, CDR2 SQIVND (reference sequence). The CDR3 is 18 residues long. Trimming at V came to 4 bases and at J to 3 bases, leaving 14 bases not matched to a gene. The CDR3 here is CASSSLRDRILANQPQHF. CDR3 in DNA: TGTGCCAGTAGTAGTCTTAGGGACAGGATATTAGCCAATCAGCCCCAGCATTTT.

The chain employs TRBV28 and TRBJ1-5; perhaps TRBD1 as D (6 bases). Trimming cost V 6 bases and J 0 bases, with 12 bases left between them. Germline V lookup: CDR1 MDHEN, CDR2 SYDVKM. The CDR3 is 15 residues long. CDR3 amino acids: CASSPQGYSNQPQHF. The CDR3 coding sequence is TGTGCCAGCAGCCCACAGGGTTATAGCAATCAGCCCCAGCATTTT.

This sequence joins TRBV23-1 and TRBJ2-1; possible D gene TRBD2, 6 bases. TRBV23-1 is an open reading frame, and its role is uncertain. Trimming stripped 8 bases from V and 10 bases from J, with 18 bases between. The CDR3 covers 13 residues. The CDR3, as DNA: TGCGCCAGCTGGGGGACTTTCTGTAGAGAGCAGTTCTTC. Its protein product is CASWGTFCREQFF.

This clonotype was seen ten or more times. V gene TRBV12-3 or TRBV12-4 combines with J gene TRBJ2-5, with TRBD2 matching 8 bases. This CDR3 comprises 14 residues. V was pared by 6 bases and J by 3 bases, with 6 bases of the junction left unmatched. CDR3 sequence: CASSPGLVEETQYF. Written as DNA, the CDR3 is TGTGCCAGCAGCCCGGGACTAGTAGAAGAGACCCAGTACTTC.